Listed below are T cell receptor beta chains from one sample, sequenced in a study of T and B cells in COVID-19 patients. TCRdb re-called the multiplex PCR reads through MiXCR, storing one row per CDR3 protein. The sample shows thousands of distinct CDR3 sequences, around 27% of them seen only once. Sequencing was performed on blood. Receptors were obtained from a human donor who had recovered from COVID-19. CDR3s include the opening cysteine and the closing phenylalanine or tryptophan. A D gene is named only where the DNA matches it firmly. The size field is filled for only some rows; it gives once, few, many or a size class.

D | J | V | size | CDR3 | DNA
TRBD2 | TRBJ2-1 | TRBV7-9 | - | CASSLWGTSGYNEQFF | TGTGCCAGCAGCTTATGGGGGACTAGCGGATACAATGAGCAGTTCTTC
TRBD2 | TRBJ2-1 | TRBV6-4 | - | CASSPKGPTPSGHYNEQFF | TGTGCCAGCAGTCCCAAGGGTCCGACTCCTAGCGGCCACTACAATGAGCAGTTCTTC
- | TRBJ2-2 | TRBV30 | medium-sized | CAWSDLGGELFF | TGTGCCTGGAGTGACTTAGGTGGGGAGCTGTTTTTT
- | TRBJ1-2 | TRBV6-5 | medium-sized | CASSYRDRYTF | TGTGCCAGCAGTTATCGGGATCGCTACACCTTC
- | TRBJ2-5 | TRBV11-1 | - | CASSLRGRSLETQYF | TGTGCCAGCAGCTTAAGGGGGAGGAGTTTGGAGACCCAGTACTTC
- | TRBJ2-3 | TRBV12-3/TRBV12-4 | - | CASSGNTQYF | TGTGCCAGCAGTGGGAATACGCAGTATTTT
- | TRBJ1-1 | TRBV20-1 | - | CSALGQAQAEAFF | TGCAGTGCCCTTGGACAAGCTCAAGCTGAAGCTTTCTTT
- | TRBJ2-2 | TRBV7-6 | medium-sized | CASSLPVTGELFF | TGTGCCAGCAGCCTACCGGTCACCGGGGAGCTGTTTTTT
- | TRBJ1-5 | TRBV7-9 | - | CASSLKGNQPQHF | TGTGCCAGCAGCTTGAAGGGGAATCAGCCCCAGCATTTT
- | TRBJ2-3 | TRBV12-5 | few | CASGTTHSDTQYF | TGTGCTAGTGGCACCACCCACTCTGATACGCAGTATTTT
TRBD1 | TRBJ1-2 | TRBV14 | - | CASSQVLLRGQGADGYTF | TGTGCCAGCAGCCAAGTTCTCCTCCGAGGACAGGGGGCCGATGGCTACACCTTC
- | TRBJ2-7 | TRBV5-4 | few | CASSDRATLSYEQYF | TGTGCCAGCTCTGACCGGGCCACACTCTCCTACGAGCAGTACTTC
- | TRBJ1-1 | TRBV6-5 | - | CASSYPDGTNTEAFF | TGTGCCAGCAGTTACCCAGACGGGACGAACACTGAAGCTTTCTTT
TRBD1 | TRBJ2-3 | TRBV6-5 | many | CASSGLGTGRGSTDTQYF | TGTGCCAGCAGTGGTTTAGGGACAGGCCGAGGGAGCACAGATACGCAGTATTTT
TRBD2 | TRBJ2-7 | TRBV15 | few | CATSPGGGGGEQYF | TGTGCCACCAGCCCGGGGGGGGGAGGGGGCGAGCAGTACTTC
- | TRBJ1-5 | TRBV5-6 | few | CASSSRDGTQHF | TGTGCCAGCAGCTCCAGGGATGGTACCCAGCATTTT
TRBD1 | TRBJ1-6 | TRBV30 | many | CAGRQGVSYNSPLHF | TGTGCCGGTCGACAGGGGGTCTCCTATAATTCACCCCTCCACTTT
- | TRBJ1-1 | TRBV15 | - | CATSRESRGTEAFF | TGTGCCACCAGCAGAGAATCCCGGGGCACTGAAGCTTTCTTT
- | TRBJ1-1 | TRBV5-6 | - | CASSSGPRTEAFF | TGTGCCAGCAGCTCGGGACCGCGCACTGAAGCTTTCTTT
- | TRBJ2-5 | TRBV20-1 | - | CSGLASETQYF | TGCAGTGGGCTAGCGAGTGAGACCCAGTACTTC
- | TRBJ1-2 | TRBV27 | - | CASSHWGNYGYTF | TGTGCCAGCAGCCACTGGGGGAACTATGGCTACACCTTC
- | TRBJ1-2 | TRBV5-1 | - | CASSLEALGGYGYTF | TGCGCCAGCAGCTTGGAAGCGTTGGGGGGCTATGGCTACACCTTC
- | TRBJ2-1 | TRBV10-3 | - | CAISARGATNEQFF | TGTGCCATCAGTGCTCGGGGGGCTACCAATGAGCAGTTCTTC
- | TRBJ2-7 | TRBV5-1 | - | CASSSGRTSYEQYF | TGCGCCAGCAGCAGCGGACGGACGTCCTACGAGCAGTACTTC
TRBD1 | TRBJ2-7 | TRBV6-5 | many | CASSYRGQGMDEQYF | TGTGCCAGCAGTTACAGGGGACAGGGTATGGACGAGCAGTACTTC
TRBD1 | TRBJ1-1 | TRBV6-2/TRBV6-3 | - | CASSPGQPKAFF | TGTGCCAGCAGTCCGGGACAGCCAAAAGCTTTCTTT